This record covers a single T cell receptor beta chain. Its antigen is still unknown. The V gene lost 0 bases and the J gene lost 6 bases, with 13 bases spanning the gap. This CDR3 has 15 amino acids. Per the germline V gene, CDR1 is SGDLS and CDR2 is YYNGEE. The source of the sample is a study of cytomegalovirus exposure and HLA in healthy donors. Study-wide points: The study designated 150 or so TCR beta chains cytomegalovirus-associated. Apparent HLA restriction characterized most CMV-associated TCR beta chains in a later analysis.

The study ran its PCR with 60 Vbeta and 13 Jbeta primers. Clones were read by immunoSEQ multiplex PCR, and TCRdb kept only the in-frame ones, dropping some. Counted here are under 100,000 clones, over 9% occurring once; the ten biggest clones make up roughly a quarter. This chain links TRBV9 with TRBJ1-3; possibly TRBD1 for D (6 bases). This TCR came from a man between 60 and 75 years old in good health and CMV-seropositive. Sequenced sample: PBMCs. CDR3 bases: TGTGCCAGCAGCGTAGGGACAGCTGGAGTAAACACCATATATTTT. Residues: CASSVGTAGVNTIYF.